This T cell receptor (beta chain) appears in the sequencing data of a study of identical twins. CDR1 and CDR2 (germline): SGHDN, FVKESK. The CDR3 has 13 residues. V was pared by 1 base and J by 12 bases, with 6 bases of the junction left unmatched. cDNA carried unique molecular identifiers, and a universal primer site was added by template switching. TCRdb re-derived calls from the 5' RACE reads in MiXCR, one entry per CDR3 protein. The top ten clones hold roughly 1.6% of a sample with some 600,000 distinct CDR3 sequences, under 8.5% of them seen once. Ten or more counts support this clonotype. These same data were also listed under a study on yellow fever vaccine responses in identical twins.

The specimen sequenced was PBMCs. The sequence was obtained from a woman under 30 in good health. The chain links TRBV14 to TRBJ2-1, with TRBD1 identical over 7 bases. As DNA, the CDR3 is TGTGCCAGCAGCCAAGTAACCGGGACAGCGCAGTTCTTC. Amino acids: CASSQVTGTAQFF.